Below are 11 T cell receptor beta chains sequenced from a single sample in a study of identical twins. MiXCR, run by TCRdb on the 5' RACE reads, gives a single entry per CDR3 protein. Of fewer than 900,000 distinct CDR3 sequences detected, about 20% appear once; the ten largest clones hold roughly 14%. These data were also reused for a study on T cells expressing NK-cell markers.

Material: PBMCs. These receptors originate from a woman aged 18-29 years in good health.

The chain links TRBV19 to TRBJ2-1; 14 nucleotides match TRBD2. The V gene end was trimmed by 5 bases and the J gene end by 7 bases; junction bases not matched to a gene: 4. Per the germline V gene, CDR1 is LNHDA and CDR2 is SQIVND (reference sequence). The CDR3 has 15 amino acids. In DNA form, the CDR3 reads TGTGCCAGTAGTGGACTAGCGGGAGGTTCTAATGAGCAGTTCTTC. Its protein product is CASSGLAGGSNEQFF. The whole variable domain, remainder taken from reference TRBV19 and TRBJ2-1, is DGGITQSPKYLFRKEGQNVTLSCEQNLNHDAMYWYRQDPGQGLRLIYYSQIVNDFQKGDIAEGYSVSREKKESFPLTVTSAQKNPTAFYLCASSGLAGGSNEQFFGPGTRLTVL.

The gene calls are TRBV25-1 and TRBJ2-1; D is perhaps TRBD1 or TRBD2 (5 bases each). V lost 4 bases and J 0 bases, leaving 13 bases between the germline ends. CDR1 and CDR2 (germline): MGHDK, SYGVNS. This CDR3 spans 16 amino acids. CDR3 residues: CASSGGRLHSYNEQFF. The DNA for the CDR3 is TGTGCCAGCAGTGGGGGACGGCTCCACTCCTACAATGAGCAGTTCTTC. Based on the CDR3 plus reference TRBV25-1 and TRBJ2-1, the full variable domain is EADIYQTPRYLVIGTGKKITLECSQTMGHDKMYWYQQDPGMELHLIHYSYGVNSTEKGDLSSESTVSRIRTEHFPLTLESARPSHTSQYLCASSGGRLHSYNEQFFGPGTRLTVL.

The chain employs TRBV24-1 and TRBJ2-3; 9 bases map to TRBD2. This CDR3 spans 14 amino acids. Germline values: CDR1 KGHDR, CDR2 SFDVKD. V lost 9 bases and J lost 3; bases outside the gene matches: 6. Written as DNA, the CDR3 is TGTGCCACCCGGGCTAGCGGGACAACAGATACGCAGTATTTT. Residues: CATRASGTTDTQYF.

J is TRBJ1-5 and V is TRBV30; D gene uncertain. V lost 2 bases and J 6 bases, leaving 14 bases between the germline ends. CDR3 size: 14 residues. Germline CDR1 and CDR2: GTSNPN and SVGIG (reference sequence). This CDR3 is CAWSLGFSGQPQHF. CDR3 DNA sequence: TGTGCCTGGAGTCTAGGGTTTTCCGGTCAGCCCCAGCATTTT. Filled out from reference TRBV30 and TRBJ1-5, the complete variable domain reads SQTIHQWPATLVQPVGSPLSLECTVEGTSNPNLYWYRQAAGRGLQLLFYSVGIGQISSEVPQNLSASRPQDRQFILSSKKLLLSDSGFYLCAWSLGFSGQPQHFGDGTRLSIL.

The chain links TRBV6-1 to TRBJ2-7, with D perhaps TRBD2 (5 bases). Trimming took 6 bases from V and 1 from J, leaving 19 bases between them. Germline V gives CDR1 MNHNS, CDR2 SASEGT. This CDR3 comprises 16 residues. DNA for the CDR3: TGTGCCAGCAGCCCTCGGTGGAGGTCGCAATCCTACGAGCAGTACTTC. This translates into CASSPRWRSQSYEQYF.

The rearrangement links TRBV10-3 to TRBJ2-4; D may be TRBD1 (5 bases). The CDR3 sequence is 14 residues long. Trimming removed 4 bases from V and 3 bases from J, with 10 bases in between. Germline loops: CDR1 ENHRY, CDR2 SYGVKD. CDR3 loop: CAISVQGGKNIQYF. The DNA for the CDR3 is TGTGCCATCAGTGTCCAGGGTGGCAAAAACATTCAGTACTTC.

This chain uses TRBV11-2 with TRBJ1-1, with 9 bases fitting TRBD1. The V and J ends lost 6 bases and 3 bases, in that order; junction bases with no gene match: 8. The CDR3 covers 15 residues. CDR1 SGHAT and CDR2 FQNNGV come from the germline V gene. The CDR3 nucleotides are TGTGCCAGCAGGGGGATGGGGACAGGGTACACTGAAGCTTTCTTT. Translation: CASRGMGTGYTEAFF. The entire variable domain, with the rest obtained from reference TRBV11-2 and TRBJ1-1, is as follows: EAGVAQSPRYKIIEKRQSVAFWCNPISGHATLYWYQQILGQGPKLLIQFQNNGVVDDSQLPKDRFSAERLKGVDSTLKIQPAKLEDSAVYLCASRGMGTGYTEAFFGQGTRLTVV.

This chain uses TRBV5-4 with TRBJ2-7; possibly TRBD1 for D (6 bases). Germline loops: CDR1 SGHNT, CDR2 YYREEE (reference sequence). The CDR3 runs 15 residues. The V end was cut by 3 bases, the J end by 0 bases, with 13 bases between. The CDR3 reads CASSYSRDNSYEQYF. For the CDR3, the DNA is TGTGCCAGCAGCTATTCCCGGGACAACTCCTACGAGCAGTACTTC.

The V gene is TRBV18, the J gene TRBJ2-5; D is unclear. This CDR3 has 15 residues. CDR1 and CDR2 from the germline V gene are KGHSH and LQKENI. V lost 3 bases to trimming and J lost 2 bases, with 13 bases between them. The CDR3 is CASSPRKGQQETQYF. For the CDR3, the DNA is TGTGCCAGCTCACCTCGAAAAGGCCAGCAAGAGACCCAGTACTTC.

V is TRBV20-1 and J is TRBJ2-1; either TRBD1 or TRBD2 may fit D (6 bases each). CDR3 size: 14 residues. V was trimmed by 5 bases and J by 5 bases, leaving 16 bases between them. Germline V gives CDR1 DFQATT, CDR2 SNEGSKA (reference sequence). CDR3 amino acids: CSALRRGTNNEQFF. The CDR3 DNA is TGCAGTGCTCTACGGAGGGGGACGAACAATGAGCAGTTCTTC.

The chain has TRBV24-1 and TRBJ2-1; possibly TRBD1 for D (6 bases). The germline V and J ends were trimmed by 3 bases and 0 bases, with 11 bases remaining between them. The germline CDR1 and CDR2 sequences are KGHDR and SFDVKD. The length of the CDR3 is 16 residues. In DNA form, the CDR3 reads TGTGCCACCAGTGATAGGGGGAAATCCTCCTACAATGAGCAGTTCTTC. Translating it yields CATSDRGKSSYNEQFF.